This T cell receptor beta chain was captured in a study of CD8 T cells in ankylosing spondylitis. Study outcomes and limitations: There was reportedly significant enrichment of clones that were disease-linked in matched ankylosing spondylitis synovial fluid. A TCR beta motif made of fewer than 10 highly homologous variants seemed typical of ankylosing spondylitis blood. Earlier authors reported some of these motif variants in reactive arthritis synovial fluid and blood. As for the disease-linked clones, they showed a CD8+ phenotype and occurred at relatively low frequencies in peripheral blood.

Each CDR3 protein gets one entry after TCRdb re-called the 5' RACE reads with MiXCR. This sample has 400,000 or so distinct CDR3 sequences, with about 25% found just once. Trimming pared 5 bases from V and 4 bases from J, leaving 9 bases between. The CDR3 sequence is 12 residues long. Germline V gene sequence: CDR1 SGHRS, CDR2 YFSETQ. As to this clonotype: Its cognate antigen is unknown.

The V gene is TRBV5-1, the J gene TRBJ2-5; D is undetermined. The TCR comes from a male donor with ankylosing spondylitis. Sequenced: blood, either unsorted or a sorted T cell fraction (not recorded which). The CDR3 sequence is CASRADRETQYF. In nucleotides, the CDR3 is TGCGCCAGCAGGGCAGATCGAGAGACCCAGTACTTC. The variable domain in full, with the rest retrieved from reference TRBV5-1 and TRBJ2-5, is KAGVTQTPRYLIKTRGQQVTLSCSPISGHRSVSWYQQTPGQGLQFLFEYFSETQRNKGNFPGRFSGRQFSNSRSEMNVSTLELGDSALYLCASRADRETQYFGPGTRLLVL.